This TCR beta chain originates from a study of shared clonotypes between healthy human individuals. The overall study: CD4 naive and memory got three plates each, CD8 naive two, CD8 memory one.

As processed by the authors: Filtering differed, since immunoSEQ gave only junction sequences and no quality scores. This table comes from immunoSEQ multiplex PCR, and its TCRdb copy is limited to in-frame clones, with some not included. D and trimming were read from the DNA, whereas the V and J calls and clone size are those reported in that table. Of some 1.5 million clones listed, approximately 97% are singletons. Study-level points and caveats: Estimated richness was generally greater in naive than memory subsets.

Concerning this clone: Its cognate antigen is unknown.

Sequencing used naive CD4+ T cells sorted from blood. The subset was: CD45RA+ positively selected. This TCR was sampled from a man in his thirties or forties in good health.

The CDR3: CASSSISGRADYNEQFF. In DNA form, the CDR3 reads TGCGCCAGCAGCTCTATTAGCGGGAGGGCCGACTACAATGAGCAGTTCTTC. The chain combines TRBV5-1 with TRBJ2-1; 11 nucleotides match TRBD2. The V gene's germline CDR1 is SGHRS and CDR2 YFSETQ. This CDR3 has 17 amino acids. V lost 3 bases, J lost 3 bases, and 8 bases stayed unmatched.